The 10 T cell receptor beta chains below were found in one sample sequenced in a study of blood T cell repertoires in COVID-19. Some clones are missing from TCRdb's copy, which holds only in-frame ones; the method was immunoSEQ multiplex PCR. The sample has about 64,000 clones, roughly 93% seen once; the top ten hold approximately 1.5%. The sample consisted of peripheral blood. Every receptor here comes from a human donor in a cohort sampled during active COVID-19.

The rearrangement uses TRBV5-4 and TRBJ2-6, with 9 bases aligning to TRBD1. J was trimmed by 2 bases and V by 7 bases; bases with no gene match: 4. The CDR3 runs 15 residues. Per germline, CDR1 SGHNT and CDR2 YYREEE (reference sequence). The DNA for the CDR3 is TGTGCCAGCGGGGGGGACAGGGCTGGGGCCAACGTCCTGACTTTC. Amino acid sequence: CASGGDRAGANVLTF.

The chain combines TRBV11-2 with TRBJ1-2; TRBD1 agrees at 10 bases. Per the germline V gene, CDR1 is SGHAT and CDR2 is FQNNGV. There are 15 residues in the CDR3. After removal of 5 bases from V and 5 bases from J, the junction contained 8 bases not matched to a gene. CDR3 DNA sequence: TGTGCCAGCAGCCCCCCGGGACAGGGGAGATATGGCTACACCTTC. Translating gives CASSPPGQGRYGYTF.

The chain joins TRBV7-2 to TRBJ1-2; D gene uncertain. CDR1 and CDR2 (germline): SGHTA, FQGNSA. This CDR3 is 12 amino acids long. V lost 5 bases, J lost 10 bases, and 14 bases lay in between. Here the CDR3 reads CASSQVAGNYTF. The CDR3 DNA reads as TGTGCCAGCAGCCAAGTAGCCGGGAACTACACCTTC. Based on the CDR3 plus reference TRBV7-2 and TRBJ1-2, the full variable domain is GAGVSQSPSNKVTEKGKDVELRCDPISGHTALYWYRQSLGQGLEFLIYFQGNSAPDKSGLPSDRFSAERTGGSVSTLTIQRTQQEDSAVYLCASSQVAGNYTFGSGTRLTVV.

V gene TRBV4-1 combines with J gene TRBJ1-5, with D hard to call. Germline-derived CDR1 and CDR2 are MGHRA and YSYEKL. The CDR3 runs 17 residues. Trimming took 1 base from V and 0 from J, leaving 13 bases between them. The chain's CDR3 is CASSQAPPAYSNQPQHF. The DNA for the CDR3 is TGCGCCAGCAGCCAAGCCCCTCCCGCCTATAGCAATCAGCCCCAGCATTTT.

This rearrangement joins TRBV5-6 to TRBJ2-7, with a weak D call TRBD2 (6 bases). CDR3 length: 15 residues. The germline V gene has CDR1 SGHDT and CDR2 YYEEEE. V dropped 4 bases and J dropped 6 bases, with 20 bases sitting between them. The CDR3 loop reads CASSPDVGEEVEQYF. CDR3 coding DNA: TGTGCCAGCAGCCCGGATGTAGGGGAGGAGGTCGAGCAGTACTTC.

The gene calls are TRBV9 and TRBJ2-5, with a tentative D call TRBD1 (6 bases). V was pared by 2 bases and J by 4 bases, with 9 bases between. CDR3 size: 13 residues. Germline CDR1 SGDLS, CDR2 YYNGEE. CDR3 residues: CASSVPGVETQYF. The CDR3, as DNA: TGTGCCAGCAGCGTCCCAGGGGTAGAGACCCAGTACTTC.

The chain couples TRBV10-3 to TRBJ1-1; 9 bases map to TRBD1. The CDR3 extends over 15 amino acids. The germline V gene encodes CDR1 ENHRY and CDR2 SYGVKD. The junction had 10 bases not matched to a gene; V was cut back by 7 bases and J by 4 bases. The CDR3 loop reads CAITAIQGAGTEAFF. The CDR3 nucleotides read TGTGCCATCACTGCGATACAGGGGGCGGGCACTGAAGCTTTCTTT.

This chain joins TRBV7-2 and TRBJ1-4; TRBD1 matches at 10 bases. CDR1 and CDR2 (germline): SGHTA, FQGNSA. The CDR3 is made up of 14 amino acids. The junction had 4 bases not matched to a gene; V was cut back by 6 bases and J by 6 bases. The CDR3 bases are TGTGCCAGCAGTTACGGGACAGGGGATGAAAAACTGTTTTTT. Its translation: CASSYGTGDEKLFF.

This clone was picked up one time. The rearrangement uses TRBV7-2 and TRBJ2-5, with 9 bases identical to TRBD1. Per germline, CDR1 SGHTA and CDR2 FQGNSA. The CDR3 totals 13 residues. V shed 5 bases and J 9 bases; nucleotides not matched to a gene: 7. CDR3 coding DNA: TGTGCCAGCAGCCCGGGGACAGGGTGGGCCCAGTACTTC. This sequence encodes CASSPGTGWAQYF.

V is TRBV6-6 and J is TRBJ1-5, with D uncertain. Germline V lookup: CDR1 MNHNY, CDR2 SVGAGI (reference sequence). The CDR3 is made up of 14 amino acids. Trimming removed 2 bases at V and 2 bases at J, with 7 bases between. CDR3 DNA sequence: TGTGCCAGCAGTTACAGCGGCGGCAATCAGCCCCAGCATTTT. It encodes CASSYSGGNQPQHF.